This TCR beta chain was identified in a study of neurological immune-mediated disorders. TCRdb re-called the 5' RACE reads through MiXCR, storing one row per CDR3 protein. The sample includes approximately 36,000 distinct CDR3 sequences, 11% to 15% of them seen just once. The ends were cut back, 5 bases at V and 0 bases at J, with 17 bases in the middle. There are 18 residues in the CDR3. CDR1 and CDR2 from the germline V gene are SGHDN and FVKESK. This clonotype was detected ten times or more. The sample consisted of PBMCs. The rearrangement uses TRBV14 and TRBJ2-6, with a weak D call TRBD2 (5 bases). The origin of this receptor is a woman between 50 and 59 years old with HTLV-1-associated myelopathy (HAM/TSP). CDR3: CASSLRLLTDSGANVLTF. The CDR3 DNA reads as TGTGCCAGCAGCTTACGACTATTAACAGACTCTGGGGCCAACGTCCTGACTTTC. Looking up the rest from reference TRBV14 and TRBJ2-6 gives the full variable domain: EAGVTQFPSHSVIEKGQTVTLRCDPISGHDNLYWYRRVMGKEIKFLLHFVKESKQDESGMPNNRFLAERTGGTYSTLKVQPAELEDSGVYFCASSLRLLTDSGANVLTFGAGSRLTVL.